This TCR beta chain was sequenced in a study of long-term antiretroviral therapy in people with HIV. The study, taken as a whole, reports: Blood dating 2004 to 2017 may reflect older ART regimens.

The authors ran the immunoSEQ assay, v3.0, at survey level. Some clones are missing from TCRdb's copy, which holds only in-frame ones; the method was immunoSEQ multiplex PCR. The profile shows some 18,000 clones, 80% of them singletons. V trimming: 2 bases; J trimming: 2 bases; junction bases outside the gene matches: 5. Germline V CDR1 and CDR2: MNHEY, SVGAGI. The CDR3 totals 15 residues. Regarding this clone: What it binds is unknown.

The TCR comes from a young man with HIV. Here the sequenced sample was unsorted PBMCs, taken 0.1 years before starting antiretroviral therapy. The J gene is TRBJ2-7, the V gene TRBV6-5, with 8 nucleotides matching TRBD1. CDR3 loop: CASSYRQGSPYEQYF. CDR3 nucleotide sequence: TGTGCCAGCAGTTACAGACAGGGGTCTCCCTACGAGCAGTACTTC.